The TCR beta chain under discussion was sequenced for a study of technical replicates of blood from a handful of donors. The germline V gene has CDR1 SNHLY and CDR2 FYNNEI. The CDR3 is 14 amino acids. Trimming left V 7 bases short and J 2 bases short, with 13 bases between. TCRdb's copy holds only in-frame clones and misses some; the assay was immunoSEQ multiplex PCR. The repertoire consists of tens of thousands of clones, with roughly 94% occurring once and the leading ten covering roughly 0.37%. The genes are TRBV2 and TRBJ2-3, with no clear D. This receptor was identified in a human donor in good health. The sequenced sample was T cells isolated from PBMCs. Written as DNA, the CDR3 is TGTGCCAGCATCCTTACTTCTCCCACAGATACGCAGTATTTT. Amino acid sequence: CASILTSPTDTQYF.